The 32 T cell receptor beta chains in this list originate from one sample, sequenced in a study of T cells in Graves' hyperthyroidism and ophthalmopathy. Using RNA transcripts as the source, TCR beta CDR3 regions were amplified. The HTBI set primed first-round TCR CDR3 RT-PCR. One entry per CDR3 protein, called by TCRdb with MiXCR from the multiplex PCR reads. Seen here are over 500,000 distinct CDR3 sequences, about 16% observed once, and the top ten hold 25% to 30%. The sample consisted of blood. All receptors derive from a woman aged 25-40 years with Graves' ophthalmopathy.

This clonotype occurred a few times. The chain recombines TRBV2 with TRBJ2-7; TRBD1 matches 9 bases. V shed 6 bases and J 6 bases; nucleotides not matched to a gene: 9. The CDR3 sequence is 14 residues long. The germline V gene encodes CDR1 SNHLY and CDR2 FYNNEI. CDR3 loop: CASRPGQGQIEQYF. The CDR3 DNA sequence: TGTGCCAGCAGACCGGGACAGGGACAGATCGAGCAGTACTTC.

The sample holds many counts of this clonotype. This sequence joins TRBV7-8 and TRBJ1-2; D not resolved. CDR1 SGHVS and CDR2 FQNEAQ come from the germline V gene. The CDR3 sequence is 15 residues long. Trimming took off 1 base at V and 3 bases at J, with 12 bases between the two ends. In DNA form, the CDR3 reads TGTGCCAGCAGCTTAGGCACCCAAAGAGACTATGGCTACACCTTC. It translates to CASSLGTQRDYGYTF.

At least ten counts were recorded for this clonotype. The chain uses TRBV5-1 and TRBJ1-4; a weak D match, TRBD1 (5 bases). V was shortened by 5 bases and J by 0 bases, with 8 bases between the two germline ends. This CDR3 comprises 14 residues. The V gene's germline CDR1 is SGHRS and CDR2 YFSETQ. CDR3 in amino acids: CASRDIATNEKLFF. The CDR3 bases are TGCGCCAGCAGGGACATAGCAACTAATGAAAAACTGTTTTTT.

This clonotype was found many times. The CDR3 DNA reads as TGTGCCAGCAGCCAAGTAGACAGTAGCGGCACTGAAGCTTTCTTT. Protein sequence: CASSQVDSSGTEAFF. V and J are TRBV14 and TRBJ1-1; possibly TRBD1 for D (5 bases). V lost 1 base to trimming and J lost 4 bases, with 13 bases between them. The CDR3 totals 15 residues. The germline V gene has CDR1 SGHDN and CDR2 FVKESK.

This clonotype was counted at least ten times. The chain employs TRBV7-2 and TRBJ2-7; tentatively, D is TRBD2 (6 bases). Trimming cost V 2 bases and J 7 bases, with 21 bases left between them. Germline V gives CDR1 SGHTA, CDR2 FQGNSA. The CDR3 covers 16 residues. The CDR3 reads CASSLSRGGAIKEQYF. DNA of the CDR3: TGTGCCAGCAGCTTATCTCGTGGCGGGGCTATTAAAGAGCAGTACTTC.

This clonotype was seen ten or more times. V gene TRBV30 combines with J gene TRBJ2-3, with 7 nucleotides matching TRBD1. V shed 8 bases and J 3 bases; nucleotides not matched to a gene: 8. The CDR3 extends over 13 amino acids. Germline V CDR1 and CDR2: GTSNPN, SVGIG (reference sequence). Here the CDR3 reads CAAQGFSTDTQYF. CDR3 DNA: TGTGCCGCACAGGGGTTTTCGACAGATACGCAGTATTTT.

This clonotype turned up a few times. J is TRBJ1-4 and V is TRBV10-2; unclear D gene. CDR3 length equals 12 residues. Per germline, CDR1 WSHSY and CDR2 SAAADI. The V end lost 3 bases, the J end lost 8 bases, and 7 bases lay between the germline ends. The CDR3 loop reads CASSDDTEKLFF. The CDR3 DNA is TGCGCCAGCAGTGATGACACCGAAAAACTGTTTTTT.

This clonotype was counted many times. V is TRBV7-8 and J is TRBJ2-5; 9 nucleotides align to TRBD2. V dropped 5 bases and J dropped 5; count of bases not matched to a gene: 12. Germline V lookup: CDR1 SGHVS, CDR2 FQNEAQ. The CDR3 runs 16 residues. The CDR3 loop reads CASSPGWAGGFETQYF. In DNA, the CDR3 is TGTGCCAGCAGCCCCGGATGGGCGGGAGGGTTCGAGACCCAGTACTTC.

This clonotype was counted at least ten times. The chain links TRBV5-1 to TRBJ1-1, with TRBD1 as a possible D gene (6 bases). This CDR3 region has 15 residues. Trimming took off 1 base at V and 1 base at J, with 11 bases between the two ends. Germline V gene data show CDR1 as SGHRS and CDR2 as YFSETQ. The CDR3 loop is CASSLRAGENTEAFF. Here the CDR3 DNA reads TGCGCCAGCAGCTTGAGGGCAGGGGAGAACACTGAAGCTTTCTTT.

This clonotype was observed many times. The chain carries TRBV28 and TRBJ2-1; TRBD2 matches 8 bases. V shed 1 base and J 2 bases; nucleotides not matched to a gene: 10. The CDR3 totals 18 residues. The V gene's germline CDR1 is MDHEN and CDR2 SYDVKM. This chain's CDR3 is CASSLFPSGRGPYNEQFF. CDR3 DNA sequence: TGTGCCAGCAGTTTATTCCCCAGCGGGAGAGGACCCTACAATGAGCAGTTCTTC.

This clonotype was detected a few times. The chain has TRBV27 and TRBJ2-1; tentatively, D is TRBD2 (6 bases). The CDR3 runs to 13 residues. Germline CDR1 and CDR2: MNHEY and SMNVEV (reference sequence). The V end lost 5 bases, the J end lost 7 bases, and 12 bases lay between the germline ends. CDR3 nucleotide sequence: TGTGCCAGCAGTCCGACTAGTCGAAATGAGCAGTTCTTC. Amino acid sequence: CASSPTSRNEQFF.

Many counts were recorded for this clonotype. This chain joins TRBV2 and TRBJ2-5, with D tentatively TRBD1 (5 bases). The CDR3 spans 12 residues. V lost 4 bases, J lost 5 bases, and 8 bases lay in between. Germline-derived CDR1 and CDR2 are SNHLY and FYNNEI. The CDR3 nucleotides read TGTGCCAGCAGTGGACAGACGGAGACCCAGTACTTC. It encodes CASSGQTETQYF.

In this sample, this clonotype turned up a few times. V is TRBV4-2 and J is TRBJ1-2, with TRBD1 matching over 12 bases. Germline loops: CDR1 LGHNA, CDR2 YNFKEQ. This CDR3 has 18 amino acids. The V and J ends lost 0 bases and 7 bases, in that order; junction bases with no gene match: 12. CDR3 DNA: TGTGCCAGCAGCCAAGATCCGGGACAGGGGGCGCGCCTATCTGGCTACACCTTC. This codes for CASSQDPGQGARLSGYTF.

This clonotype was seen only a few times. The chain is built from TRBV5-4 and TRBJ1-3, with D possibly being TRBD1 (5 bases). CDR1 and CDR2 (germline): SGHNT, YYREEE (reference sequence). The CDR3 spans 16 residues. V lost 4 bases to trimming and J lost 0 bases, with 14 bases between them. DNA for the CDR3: TGTGCCAGCAGCCGCGACCCCGGGACCTCTGGAAACACCATATATTTT. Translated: CASSRDPGTSGNTIYF.

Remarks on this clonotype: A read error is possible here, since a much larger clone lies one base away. CDR3 protein: CSVEDPQGDHGYTF. CDR3 in DNA: TGCAGCGTTGAAGATCCCCAGGGGGACCATGGCTACACCTTC. The genes are TRBV29-1 and TRBJ1-2; 7 nucleotides align to TRBD1. The CDR3 contains 14 residues. CDR1 and CDR2 from the germline V gene are SQVTM and ANQGSEA. J gave up 6 bases and V 0 bases, and 7 bases lay outside the gene matches.

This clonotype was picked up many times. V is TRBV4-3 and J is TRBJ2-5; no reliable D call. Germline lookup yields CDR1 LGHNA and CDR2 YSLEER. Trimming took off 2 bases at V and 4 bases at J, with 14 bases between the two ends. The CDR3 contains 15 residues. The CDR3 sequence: CASSQSRAYLETQYF. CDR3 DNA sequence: TGCGCCAGCAGCCAAAGTCGGGCATATTTAGAGACCCAGTACTTC.

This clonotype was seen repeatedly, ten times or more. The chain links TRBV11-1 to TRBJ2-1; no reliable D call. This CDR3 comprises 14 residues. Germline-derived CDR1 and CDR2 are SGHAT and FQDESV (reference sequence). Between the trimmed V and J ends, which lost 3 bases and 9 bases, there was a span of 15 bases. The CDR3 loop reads CASSFPVGRGEQFF. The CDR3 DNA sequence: TGTGCCAGCAGCTTCCCCGTGGGAAGAGGTGAGCAGTTCTTC.

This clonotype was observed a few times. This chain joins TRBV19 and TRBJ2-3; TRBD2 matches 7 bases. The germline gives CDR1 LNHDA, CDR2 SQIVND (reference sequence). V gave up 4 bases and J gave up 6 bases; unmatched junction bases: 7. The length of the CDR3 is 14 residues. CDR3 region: CASSNRGREDTQYF. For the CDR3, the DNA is TGTGCCAGTAGTAACCGAGGGCGGGAGGATACGCAGTATTTT.

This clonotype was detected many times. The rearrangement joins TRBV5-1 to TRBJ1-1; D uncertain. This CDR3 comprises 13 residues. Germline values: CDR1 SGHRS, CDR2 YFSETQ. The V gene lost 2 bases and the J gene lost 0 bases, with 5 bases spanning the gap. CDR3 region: CASSFDMNTEAFF. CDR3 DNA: TGCGCCAGCAGCTTCGACATGAACACTGAAGCTTTCTTT.

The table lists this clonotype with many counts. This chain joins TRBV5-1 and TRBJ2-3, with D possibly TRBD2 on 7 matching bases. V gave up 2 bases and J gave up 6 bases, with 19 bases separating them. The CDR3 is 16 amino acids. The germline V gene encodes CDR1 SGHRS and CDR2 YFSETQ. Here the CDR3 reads CASSLGGRAELDTQYF. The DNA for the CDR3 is TGCGCCAGCAGCTTAGGGGGGAGGGCCGAGTTGGATACGCAGTATTTT.

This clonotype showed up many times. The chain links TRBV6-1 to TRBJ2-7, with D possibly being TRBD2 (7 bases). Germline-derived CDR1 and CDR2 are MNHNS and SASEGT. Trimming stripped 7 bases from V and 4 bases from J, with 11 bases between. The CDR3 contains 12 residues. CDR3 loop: CASKRDTYEQYF. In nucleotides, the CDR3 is TGTGCCAGCAAGCGGGACACTTACGAGCAGTACTTC.

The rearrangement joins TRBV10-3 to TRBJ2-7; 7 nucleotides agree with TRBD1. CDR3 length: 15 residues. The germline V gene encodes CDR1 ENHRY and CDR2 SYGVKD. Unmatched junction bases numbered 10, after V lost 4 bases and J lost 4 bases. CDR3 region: CAISGRGADRYEQYF. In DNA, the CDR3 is TGTGCCATCAGTGGCCGAGGGGCGGACAGGTACGAGCAGTACTTC.

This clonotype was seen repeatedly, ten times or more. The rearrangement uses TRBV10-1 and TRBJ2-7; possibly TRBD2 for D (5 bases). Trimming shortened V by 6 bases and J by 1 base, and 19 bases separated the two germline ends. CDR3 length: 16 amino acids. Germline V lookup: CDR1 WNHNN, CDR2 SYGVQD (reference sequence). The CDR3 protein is CASSHLAGEPSYEQYF. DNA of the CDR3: TGCGCCAGCAGCCACCTGGCCGGGGAGCCGTCCTACGAGCAGTACTTC.

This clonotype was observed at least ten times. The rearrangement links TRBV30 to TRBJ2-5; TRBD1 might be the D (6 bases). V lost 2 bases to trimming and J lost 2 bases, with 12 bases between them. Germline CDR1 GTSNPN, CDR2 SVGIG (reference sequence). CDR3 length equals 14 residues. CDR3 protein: CAWSTIGQQETQYF. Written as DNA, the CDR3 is TGTGCCTGGAGTACGATCGGACAGCAAGAGACCCAGTACTTC.

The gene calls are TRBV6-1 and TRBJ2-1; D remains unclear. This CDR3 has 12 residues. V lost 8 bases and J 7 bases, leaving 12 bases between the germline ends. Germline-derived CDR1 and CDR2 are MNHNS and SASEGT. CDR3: CASRNLNNEQFF. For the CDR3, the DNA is TGTGCCAGCCGAAACCTAAATAATGAGCAGTTCTTC.

CDR3 DNA sequence: TGTGCCAGCAGCGTCGGCGGGGTGGCGGTAGATACGCAGTATTTT. Translated, it gives CASSVGGVAVDTQYF. The J gene is TRBJ2-3, the V gene TRBV9; possible D gene TRBD2, 6 bases. Per germline, CDR1 SGDLS and CDR2 YYNGEE. Between the trimmed V and J ends, which lost 2 bases and 5 bases, there was a span of 15 bases. The CDR3 is 15 residues long.

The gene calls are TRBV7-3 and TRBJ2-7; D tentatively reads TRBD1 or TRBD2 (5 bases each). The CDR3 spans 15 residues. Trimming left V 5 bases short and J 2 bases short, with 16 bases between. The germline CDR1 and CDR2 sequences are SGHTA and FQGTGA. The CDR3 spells CASSQGTRGAYEQYF. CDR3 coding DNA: TGTGCCAGCAGCCAAGGGACGAGGGGCGCCTACGAGCAGTACTTC. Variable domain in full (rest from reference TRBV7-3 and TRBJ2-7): GAGVSQTPSNKVTEKGKYVELRCDPISGHTALYWYRQSLGQGPEFLIYFQGTGAADDSGLPNDRFFAVRPEGSVSTLKIQRTERGDSAVYLCASSQGTRGAYEQYFGPGTRLTVT.

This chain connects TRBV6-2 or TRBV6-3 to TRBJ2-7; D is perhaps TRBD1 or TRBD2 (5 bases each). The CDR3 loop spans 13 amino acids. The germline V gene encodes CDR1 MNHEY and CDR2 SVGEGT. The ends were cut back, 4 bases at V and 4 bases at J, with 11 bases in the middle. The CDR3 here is CASSSGRKYEQYF. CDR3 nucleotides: TGTGCCAGCAGTTCGGGACGGAAATACGAGCAGTACTTC.

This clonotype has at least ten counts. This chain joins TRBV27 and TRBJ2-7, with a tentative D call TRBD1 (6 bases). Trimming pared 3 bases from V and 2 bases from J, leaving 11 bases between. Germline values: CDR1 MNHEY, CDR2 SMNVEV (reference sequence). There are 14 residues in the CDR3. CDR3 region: CASSFRQDAYEQYF. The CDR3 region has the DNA TGTGCCAGCAGTTTCAGACAGGACGCCTACGAGCAGTACTTC.

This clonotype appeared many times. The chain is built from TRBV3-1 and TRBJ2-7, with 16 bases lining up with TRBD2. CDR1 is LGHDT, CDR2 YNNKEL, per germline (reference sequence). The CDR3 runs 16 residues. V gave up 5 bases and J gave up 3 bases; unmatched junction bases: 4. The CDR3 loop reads CASSSGLAGGYYEQYF. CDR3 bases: TGTGCCAGCAGCTCGGGACTAGCGGGAGGGTACTACGAGCAGTACTTC.

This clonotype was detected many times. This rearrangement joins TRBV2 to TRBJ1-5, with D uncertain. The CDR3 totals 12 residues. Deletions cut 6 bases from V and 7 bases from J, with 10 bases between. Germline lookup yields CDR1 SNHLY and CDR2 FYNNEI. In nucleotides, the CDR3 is TGTGCCAGCAGGCCCTTCGGGCAGCCCCAGCATTTT. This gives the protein CASRPFGQPQHF.

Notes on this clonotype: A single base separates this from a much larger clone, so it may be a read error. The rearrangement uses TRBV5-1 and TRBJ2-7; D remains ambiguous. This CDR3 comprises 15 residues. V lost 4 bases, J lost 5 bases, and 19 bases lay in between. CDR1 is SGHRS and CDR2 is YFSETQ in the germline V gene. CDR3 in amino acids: CASSPLGSPSDEQYF. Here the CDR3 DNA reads TGCGCCAGCAGCCCCCTCGGCAGTCCCAGCGACGAGCAGTACTTC.